This TCR beta chain was found in a study of blood T cell repertoires in COVID-19. On the study more broadly: Material from acute and convalescent COVID-19 was sourced from the United States, Italy and Spain. T cells, B-cell-depleted T cells, or PBMCs supplied cDNA or gDNA.

The V and J ends lost 0 bases and 0 bases, in that order; junction bases with no gene match: 4. The germline V gene has CDR1 LGHNT and CDR2 FRNRAP. The CDR3 totals 16 residues. Authors' data handling: Reference gene primer amplification in the assay estimated nucleated cell counts. Profiled with immunoSEQ multiplex PCR; TCRdb holds only in-frame clones, not every one. That table is the source of V, J and clone size, and D and trimming were worked out from the DNA. Of approximately 160,000 clones in the sample, around 90% were seen once. The rearrangement joins TRBV12-5 to TRBJ2-7; 8 positions match TRBD1. The sequencing input was peripheral blood. This receptor was obtained from a man aged 55 to 69 with active or convalescent COVID-19. The CDR3 is CASGLVRGPSSYEQYF. CDR3 nucleotide sequence: TGTGCTAGTGGTTTGGTCAGGGGGCCCAGCTCCTACGAGCAGTACTTC.